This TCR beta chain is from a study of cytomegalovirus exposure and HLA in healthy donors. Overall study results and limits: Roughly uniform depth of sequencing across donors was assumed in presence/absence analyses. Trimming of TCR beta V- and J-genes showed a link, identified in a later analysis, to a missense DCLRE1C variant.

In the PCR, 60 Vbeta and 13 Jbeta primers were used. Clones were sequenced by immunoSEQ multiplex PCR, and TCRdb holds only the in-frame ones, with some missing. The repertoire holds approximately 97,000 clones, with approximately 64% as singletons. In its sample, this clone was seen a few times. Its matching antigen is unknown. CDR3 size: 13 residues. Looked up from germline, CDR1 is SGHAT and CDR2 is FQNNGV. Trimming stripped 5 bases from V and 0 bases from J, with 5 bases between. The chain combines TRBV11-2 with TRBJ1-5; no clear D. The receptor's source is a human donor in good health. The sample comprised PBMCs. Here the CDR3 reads CASSQHSNQPQHF. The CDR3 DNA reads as TGTGCCAGCAGCCAACATAGCAATCAGCCCCAGCATTTT.